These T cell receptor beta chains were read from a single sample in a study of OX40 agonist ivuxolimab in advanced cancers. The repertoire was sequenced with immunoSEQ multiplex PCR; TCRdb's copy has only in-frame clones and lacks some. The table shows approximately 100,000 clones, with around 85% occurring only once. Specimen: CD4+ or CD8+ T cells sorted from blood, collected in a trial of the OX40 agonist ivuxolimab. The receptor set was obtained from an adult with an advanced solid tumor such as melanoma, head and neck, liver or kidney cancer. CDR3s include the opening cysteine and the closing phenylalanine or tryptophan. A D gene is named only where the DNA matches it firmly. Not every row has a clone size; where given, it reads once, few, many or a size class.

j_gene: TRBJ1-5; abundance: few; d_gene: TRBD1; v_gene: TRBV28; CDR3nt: TGTGCCAGCAGTTTGACTCAGGGGGCCCAGCCCCAGCATTTT; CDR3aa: CASSLTQGAQPQHF
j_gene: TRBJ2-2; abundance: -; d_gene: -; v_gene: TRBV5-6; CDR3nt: TGTGCCAGCAGCCCGAGGGAGGCGAACACCGGGGAGCTGTTTTTT; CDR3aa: CASSPREANTGELFF
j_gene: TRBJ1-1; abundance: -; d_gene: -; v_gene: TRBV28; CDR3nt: TGTGCCAGCACCAGAGACAGCAACACTGAAGCTTTCTTT; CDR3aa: CASTRDSNTEAFF
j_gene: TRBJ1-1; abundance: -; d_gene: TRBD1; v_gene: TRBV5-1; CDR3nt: TGCGCCAGCAGCTTGGGGGGGACAGCCGTGAACACTGAAGCTTTCTTT; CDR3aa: CASSLGGTAVNTEAFF
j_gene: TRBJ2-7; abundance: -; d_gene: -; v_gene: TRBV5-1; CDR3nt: TGCGCCAGCACCCCCGGGACACTAGACGCCTACGAGCAGTACTTC; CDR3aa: CASTPGTLDAYEQYF
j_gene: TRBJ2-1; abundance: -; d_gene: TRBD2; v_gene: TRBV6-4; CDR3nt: TGTGCCAGCAGTGACTCGAGTAGCGGGAGTTACAATGAGCAGTTCTTC; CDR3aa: CASSDSSSGSYNEQFF
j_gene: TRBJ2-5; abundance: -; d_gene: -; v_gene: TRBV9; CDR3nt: TGTGCCAGCGGCAGGGGCCCTCGAGAGACCCAGTACTTC; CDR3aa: CASGRGPRETQYF
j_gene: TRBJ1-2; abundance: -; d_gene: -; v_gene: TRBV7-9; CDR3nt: TGTGCCAGCAGCTTAGCTAACAGGAGGGGCTACACCTTC; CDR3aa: CASSLANRRGYTF
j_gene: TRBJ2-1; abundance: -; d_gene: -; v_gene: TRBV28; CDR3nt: TGTGCCAGTCAGGGTGGGGGGAACTCCTACAATGAGCAGTTCTTC; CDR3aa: CASQGGGNSYNEQFF
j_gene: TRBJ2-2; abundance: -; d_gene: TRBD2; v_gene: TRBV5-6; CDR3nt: TGTGCCAGCAGCGAGGTAGCGGGAGCCCCCGGGGAGCTGTTTTTT; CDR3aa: CASSEVAGAPGELFF
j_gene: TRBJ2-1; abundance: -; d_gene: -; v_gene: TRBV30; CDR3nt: TGTGCCTGGAGACTCCCACTAGGGACTTTCTCATTTAGTTACTACAATGAGCAGTTCTTC; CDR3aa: CAWRLPLGTFSFSYYNEQFF
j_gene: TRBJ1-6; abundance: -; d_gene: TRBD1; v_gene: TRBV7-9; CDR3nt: TGTGCCAGCAGCTTAGCGCTGAGACAGGGAGGCCTCCACTTT; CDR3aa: CASSLALRQGGLHF
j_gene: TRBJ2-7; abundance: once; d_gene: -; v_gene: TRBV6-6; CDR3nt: TGTGCCAGCAGCTCTTGGACAGACACTTACGAGCAGTACTTC; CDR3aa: CASSSWTDTYEQYF
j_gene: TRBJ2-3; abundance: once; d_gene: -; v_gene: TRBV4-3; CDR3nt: TGCGCCAGCAGCCAAGAGACAGGCCCTCCGGATACGCAGTATTTT; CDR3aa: CASSQETGPPDTQYF
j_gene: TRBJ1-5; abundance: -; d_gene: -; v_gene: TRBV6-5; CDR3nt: TGTGCCAGCAGTTACTCTGCAGGGCGCCAGCCCCAGCATTTT; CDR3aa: CASSYSAGRQPQHF
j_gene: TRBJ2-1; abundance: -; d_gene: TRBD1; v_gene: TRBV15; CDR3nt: TGTGCCACCAGAGGATATGGCAGGGGGCCATACAATGAGCAGTTCTTC; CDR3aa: CATRGYGRGPYNEQFF
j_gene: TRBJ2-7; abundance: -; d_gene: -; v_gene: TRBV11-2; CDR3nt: TGTGCCAGCAGCTCGGCAGGGAGCCACGAGCAGTACTTC; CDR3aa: CASSSAGSHEQYF
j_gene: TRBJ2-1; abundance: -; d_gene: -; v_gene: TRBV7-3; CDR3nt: TGTGCCAGCAGCCCGCGGGGTGGGGAAATGGTGAATGAGCAGTTCTTC; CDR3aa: CASSPRGGEMVNEQFF